This T cell receptor beta chain derives from a study of blood T cell repertoires in COVID-19 (dated by TCRdb to 2020 to 2021). Concerning the study at large: The collaborator samples originated in the United States, Italy and Spain and spanned the acute and convalescent phases of COVID-19. The sample metadata nearly always contained a de-identified subject ID, COVID-19 status, age in years and sex. The prospective study material was composed of cDNA or gDNA derived from T cells, B-cell-depleted T cells, or PBMCs. The repertoires were released in a freely available public database meant as a resource for research on the immune response to SARS-CoV-2. Samples came from the ongoing ImmuneRACE study (first 160 participants) plus 1,254 subjects from 6 global collaborators. Subjects who had been exposed to COVID-19, were actively infected with it, or had recovered from it provided the deeply sampled blood TCRbeta repertoires that made up the dataset. Where available, HLA class I and class II types were obtained from metadata supplied by the sample provider rather than from assay-based typing. What the work shows at the level of the full study, not this receptor alone: How much clinical and demographic metadata was included differed by source and by participant, and the metadata was provided uncurated.

On this clone itself: No cognate antigen has been identified for it. Base qualities are not recorded, but no much larger clone differs from it by a single base.

V is pared back by 0 bases and J by 7 bases, with 9 bases lying between the germline termini. Its CDR3 holds 13 amino acids, cysteine through phenylalanine. The sequence is cut down to CDR3 DNA, 39 bases in frame from base 1. The CDR1 and CDR2 encoded by the germline V gene (reference sequence) are SEHNR and FQNEAQ. The immunoSEQ Assay, a bias-controlled multiplex PCR, was used to amplify TCRbeta CDR3 regions from genomic DNA. The original pipeline was this. Nucleated cell counts per sample were estimated from amplification of reference gene primers within the assay. To quantify the absolute abundance of each unique TCRbeta CDR3 rearrangement, sequence reads were collapsed and filtered. For each sample, productive Simpson clonality was calculated as the square root of Simpson's diversity index across productive rearrangements. As stored in TCRdb, this immuneACCESS dataset retains in-frame rearrangements with V and J assigned. A fraction of the clones does not appear; measured against another copy, unresolved V genes explain less than half of the discrepancy, and the remainder lacks a known reason. V and J calls and clone size follow that table, whereas D and trimming were derived from the DNA. For this sample the table gives about 170,000 clones, of which under 95% were detected only once. The leading ten clones occupy about 4.9% of the sample.

One collaborating source in Seattle enrolled patients while the patients were actively infected and followed the patients over time throughout the course of disease. Whole blood was collected in K2EDTA tubes by collaborating institutions according to the institutions' own protocols. Collaborator samples were shipped for TCRbeta analysis as frozen whole blood, isolated PBMCs, or DNA extracted from either sample type. The origin of this receptor is a young man with COVID-19, enrolled during active disease. The sample was peripheral blood. The chain is assembled from TRBV7-9 and TRBJ1-1, with the identity of the D gene unclear. The CDR3 is CASSLAQGSEAFF. The nucleotides read TGTGCCAGCAGCTTAGCGCAAGGGAGTGAAGCTTTCTTT.